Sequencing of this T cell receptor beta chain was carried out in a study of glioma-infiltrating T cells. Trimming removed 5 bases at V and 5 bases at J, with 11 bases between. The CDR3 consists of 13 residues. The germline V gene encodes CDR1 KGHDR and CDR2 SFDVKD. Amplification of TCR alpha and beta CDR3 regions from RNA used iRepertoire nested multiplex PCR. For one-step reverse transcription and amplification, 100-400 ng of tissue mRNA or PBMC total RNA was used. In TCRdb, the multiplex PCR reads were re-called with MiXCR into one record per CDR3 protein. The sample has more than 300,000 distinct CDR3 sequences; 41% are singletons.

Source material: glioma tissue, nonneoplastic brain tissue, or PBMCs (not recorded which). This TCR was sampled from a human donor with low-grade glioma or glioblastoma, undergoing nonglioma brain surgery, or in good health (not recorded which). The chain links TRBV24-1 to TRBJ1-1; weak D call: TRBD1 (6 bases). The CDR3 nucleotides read TGTGCCACCAGTGCCTGGCAGGGGACTGAAGCTTTCTTT. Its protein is CATSAWQGTEAFF.